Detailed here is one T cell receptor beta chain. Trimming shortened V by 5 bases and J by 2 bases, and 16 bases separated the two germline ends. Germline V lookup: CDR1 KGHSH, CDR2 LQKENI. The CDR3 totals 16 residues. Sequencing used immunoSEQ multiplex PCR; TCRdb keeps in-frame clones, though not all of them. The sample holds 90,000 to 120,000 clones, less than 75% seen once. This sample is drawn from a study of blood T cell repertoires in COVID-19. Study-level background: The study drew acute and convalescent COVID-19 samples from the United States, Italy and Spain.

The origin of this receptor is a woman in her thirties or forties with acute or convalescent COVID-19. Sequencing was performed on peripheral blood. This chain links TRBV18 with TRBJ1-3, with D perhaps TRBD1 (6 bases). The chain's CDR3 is CASSVSQAGAGNTIYF. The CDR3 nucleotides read TGTGCCAGCTCAGTTTCCCAGGCAGGGGCTGGAAACACCATATATTTT.